This T cell receptor (beta chain) was obtained from a study of shared clonotypes between healthy human individuals. Study results and limitations: When naive CD4 clonotypes were compared across a few donors, 4% to 5.5% were shared.

The germline gives CDR1 MDHEN, CDR2 SYDVKM. With 3 bases clipped from V and 6 bases from J, the junction kept 17 bases outside the gene matches. This CDR3 region has 18 residues. An even split of each subset's genomic DNA across several immunoSEQ plates was performed. Each PCR replicate from the sorted subsets contained about 200 ng DNA, which is about 30,000 T cell genomes. Clones were read by immunoSEQ multiplex PCR, and TCRdb kept only the in-frame ones, dropping some. The sample records millions of clones, 93% being singletons. Turning to this clone: The antigen is not known.

CD45RO-negative CD8 cells positively selected for CCR7 made up the naive population, which excluded terminally differentiated effector memory CD45RA+ cells. Material: naive CD8+ T cells from PBMCs. The sequence came from a man between 18 and 35 years old in good health. Some clones in this sample may be carry-over from other donors' samples. V is TRBV28 and J is TRBJ2-7; 10 bases fit TRBD2. The CDR3 DNA reads as TGTGCCAGCAGTTTCCCAAGCGGGGGGGGACTAGCGTTGGCCGAGCAGTACTTC. Translation gives CASSFPSGGGLALAEQYF.